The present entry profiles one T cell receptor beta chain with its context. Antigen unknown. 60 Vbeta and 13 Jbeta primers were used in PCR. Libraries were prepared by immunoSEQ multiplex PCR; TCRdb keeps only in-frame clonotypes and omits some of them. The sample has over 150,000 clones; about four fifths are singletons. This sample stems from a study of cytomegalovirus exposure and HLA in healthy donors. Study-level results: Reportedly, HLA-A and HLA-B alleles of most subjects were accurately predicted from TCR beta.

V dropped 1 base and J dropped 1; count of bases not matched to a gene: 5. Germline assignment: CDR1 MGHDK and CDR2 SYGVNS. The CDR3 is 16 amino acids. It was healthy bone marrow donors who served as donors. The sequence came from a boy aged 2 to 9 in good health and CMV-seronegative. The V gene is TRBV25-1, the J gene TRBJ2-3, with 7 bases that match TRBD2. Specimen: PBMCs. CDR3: CASSESGGKGTDTQYF. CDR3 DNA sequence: TGTGCCAGCAGTGAATCCGGGGGGAAGGGCACAGATACGCAGTATTTT.